This record covers a single T cell receptor (beta chain). Germline V CDR1 and CDR2: MDHEN, SYDVKM. Losses at the gene ends were 5 bases for V and 8 bases for J; bases not matched to a gene: 0. CDR3 length equals 11 residues. This sample stems from a study of T cell responses to AZD1222 COVID-19 vaccine. Some clones are missing from TCRdb's copy, which holds only in-frame ones; the method was immunoSEQ multiplex PCR. The data contain roughly 200,000 clones, approximately 94% of them singletons. The TCR sequence derives from an adult in good health. This chain joins TRBV28 and TRBJ2-3; TRBD2 agrees at 8 bases. Source: peripheral blood, taken on day 0 of MenACWY control vaccination. CDR3 sequence reads: CASSSGGTQYF. CDR3 nucleotides: TGTGCCAGCAGTAGCGGGGGTACGCAGTATTTT.